Below are 9 T cell receptor beta chains sequenced from a single sample in a study of cytomegalovirus exposure and HLA in healthy donors. Primers: 60 Vbeta forward and 13 Jbeta reverse. This table comes from immunoSEQ multiplex PCR, and its TCRdb copy is limited to in-frame clones, with some not included. There are around 150,000 clones in the sample; roughly 80% occur only once, and 3.5% to 5.5% lies in the top ten. Sequencing was done on a sample of PBMCs. These receptor sequences come from a woman between 40 and 55 years old in good health and CMV-seropositive.

The chain combines TRBV6-6 with TRBJ2-7, with TRBD1 identical over 9 bases. Losses at the gene ends were 0 bases for V and 4 bases for J; bases not matched to a gene: 1. Germline loops: CDR1 MNHNY, CDR2 SVGAGI (reference sequence). This CDR3 contains 14 residues. CDR3: CASSYSGQGYEQYF. Here the CDR3 DNA reads TGTGCCAGCAGTTACTCGGGACAGGGATACGAGCAGTACTTC.

The CDR3 DNA reads TGTGCCAGCAGTGGGGCCGGGGGTCGTGGCTCTGGGGCCAACGTCCTGACTTTC. It specifies CASSGAGGRGSGANVLTF. The V and J genes are TRBV27 and TRBJ2-6; a weak D match, TRBD2 (6 bases). Germline lookup yields CDR1 MNHEY and CDR2 SMNVEV (reference sequence). The CDR3 loop spans 18 amino acids. V gave up 5 bases and J gave up 0 bases, with 17 bases separating them. Combining the CDR3 with reference TRBV27 and TRBJ2-6 gives the whole variable domain EAQVTQNPRYLITVTGKKLTVTCSQNMNHEYMSWYRQDPGLGLRQIYYSMNVEVTDKGDVPEGYKVSRKEKRNFPLILESPSPNQTSLYFCASSGAGGRGSGANVLTFGAGSRLTVL.

This clone was picked up a small number of times. The chain couples TRBV10-3 to TRBJ1-1, with D possibly matching TRBD1 (6 bases). The CDR3 runs to 15 residues. Germline V CDR1 and CDR2: ENHRY, SYGVKD. V was cut by 4 bases and J by 0 bases, with 12 bases left in between. CDR3 region: CAISAQQGMNTEAFF. CDR3 nucleotide sequence: TGTGCCATCAGTGCCCAACAGGGAATGAACACTGAAGCTTTCTTT.

The rearrangement joins TRBV7-9 to TRBJ1-6; no clear D. CDR1 and CDR2 (germline): SEHNR, FQNEAQ (reference sequence). This CDR3 contains 12 residues. V was trimmed by 5 bases and J by 10 bases, leaving 9 bases between them. The CDR3 nucleotides are TGTGCCAGCAGCACAGAGTTGTCACCCCTCCACTTT. Protein product: CASSTELSPLHF. The full variable domain, its missing parts supplied by reference TRBV7-9 and TRBJ1-6, is DTGVSQNPRHKITKRGQNVTFRCDPISEHNRLYWYRQTLGQGPEFLTYFQNEAQLEKSRLLSDRFSAERPKGSFSTLEIQRTEQGDSAMYLCASSTELSPLHFGNGTRLTVT.

The J gene is TRBJ1-5, the V gene TRBV18, with unresolved D. The germline V gene has CDR1 KGHSH and CDR2 LQKENI. CDR3 length equals 14 residues. Trimming took off 2 bases at V and 2 bases at J, with 7 bases between the two ends. Here the CDR3 reads CASSPGPGNQPQHF. For the CDR3, the DNA is TGTGCCAGCTCACCAGGGCCGGGCAATCAGCCCCAGCATTTT.

The chain has TRBV4-1 and TRBJ2-5; TRBD1 aligns across 7 bases. Unmatched junction bases numbered 6, after V lost 3 bases and J lost 2 bases. The CDR3 has 15 residues. Germline V gene lookup returns CDR1 MGHRA and CDR2 YSYEKL. The CDR3 is CASSQTGTAQETQYF. The CDR3 nucleotides are TGCGCCAGCAGCCAGACCGGGACAGCTCAAGAGACCCAGTACTTC.

CDR3: CTSSLKRDKNTEAFF. The CDR3 DNA follows: TGCACCAGCAGCTTAAAACGGGACAAGAACACTGAAGCTTTCTTT. This sequence joins TRBV1 and TRBJ1-1; the table assigns TRBD1, which was not confirmed against the DNA. TRBV1 counts as a pseudogene. The CDR3 runs 15 residues.

The CDR3 here is CASSGAGSSTDTQYF. CDR3 bases: TGTGCCAGTAGTGGAGCGGGGTCTAGCACAGATACGCAGTATTTT. The rearrangement links TRBV19 to TRBJ2-3; TRBD2 matches 7 bases. V lost 5 bases, J lost 0 bases, and 5 bases stayed unmatched. Germline CDR1 and CDR2: LNHDA and SQIVND (reference sequence). This CDR3 has 15 amino acids.

This chain links TRBV5-4 with TRBJ2-7; 12 bases map to TRBD2. The V segment lost 5 bases and the J segment 11 bases; nucleotides outside the gene matches: 8. The CDR3 sequence is 13 residues long. Looked up from germline, CDR1 is SGHNT and CDR2 is YYREEE (reference sequence). CDR3 amino acids: CASRSGLAGTEYF. In nucleotides, the CDR3 is TGTGCCAGCAGGTCCGGACTAGCGGGGACTGAGTACTTC.